This TCR beta chain was sequenced during a study of T cell responses to AZD1222 COVID-19 vaccine. Study findings and constraints: The number of AZD1222 recipients seropositive at baseline was only 6 or 7. Unmutated variant regions are reportedly the target of nearly half of TCRs that are spike-specific.

CDR3 length: 15 amino acids. The germline V gene encodes CDR1 MDHEN and CDR2 SYDVKM. Trimming shortened V by 7 bases and J by 4 bases, and 14 bases separated the two germline ends. The repertoire was sequenced with immunoSEQ multiplex PCR; TCRdb's copy has only in-frame clones and lacks some. The table shows 150,000 to 200,000 clones, with around 86% occurring only once. On this clone: Antigen unknown.

The sample in question was peripheral blood, obtained on day 0 of MenACWY control vaccination. This sequence originates from an adult in good health. The rearrangement links TRBV28 to TRBJ1-6; possible D gene TRBD1, 5 bases. The chain's CDR3 is CASKRGRFYNSPLHF. Here the CDR3 DNA reads TGTGCCAGCAAAAGGGGCAGGTTTTATAATTCACCCCTCCACTTT.